This TCR beta chain was sequenced during a study of tumor-infiltrating lymphocytes in primary liver carcinoma. CDR1 and CDR2 (germline): SGHDN, FVKESK. The CDR3 is 16 amino acids. The trim removed 2 bases at V and 3 bases at J, leaving 9 bases unmatched. Germline DNA was extracted too, while blood RNA derived from unsorted whole blood. Using a constant-region primer together with ProtoScript II reverse transcriptase, TCR beta cDNA was made from 450 to 600 ng of total RNA. It was through three nested multiplex PCR rounds of slightly modified ARM-PCR that TCR beta libraries arose. It was with TRBV1-TRBV30 forward primers and a C-beta reverse primer that the first two PCR rounds were run, at about 10 cycles each. TCRdb independently ran MiXCR on the multiplex PCR reads; one entry per CDR3 protein. Seen here are about 310,000 distinct CDR3 sequences, nearly 60% observed once, and the top ten hold about 15%.

This clonotype was observed a handful of times. Sequenced input: peripheral blood. The gene calls are TRBV14 and TRBJ2-5; TRBD2 aligns across 7 bases. This clonotype originated in a woman in her thirties with primary liver carcinoma and hepatitis B virus infection. CDR3 DNA: TGTGCCAGCAGCCAAAAACTAGCGAAACGGGAAGAGACCCAGTACTTC. Amino acids: CASSQKLAKREETQYF.